A selection of T cell receptor beta chains follows, all from one sample in a study of blood T cell repertoires in COVID-19. Generated by immunoSEQ multiplex PCR, the TCRdb table keeps only in-frame clones and is missing some. The sample has about 110,000 clones, more than 75% seen once. Sequencing used peripheral blood. The receptors originated from a woman in her thirties or forties with acute or convalescent COVID-19. The CDR3 runs from the conserved cysteine through the conserved F or W. D genes are given only for firm matches. Not every row has a clone size; where given, it reads once, few, many or a size class.

-	-	TRBJ2-7	13	TRBV12-3/TRBV12-4	TGTGCCAGCAGGGATGACAGATCCTACGAGCAGTACTTC	CASRDDRSYEQYF
-	-	TRBJ1-1	15	TRBV7-2	TGTGCCAGCAGCTTAGAACGGGGGTCGAACACTGAAGCTTTCTTT	CASSLERGSNTEAFF
-	once	TRBJ1-5	13	TRBV15	TGTGCCACCAGAGAGGGTGTCAATCAGCCCCAGCATTTT	CATREGVNQPQHF
-	-	TRBJ2-7	11	TRBV20-1	TGCAGTGCTGCCGACAACTACGAGCAGTACTTC	CSAADNYEQYF
TRBD1	-	TRBJ1-1	16	TRBV2	TGTGCCAGCAACTCCCCCTGGGCAGGGGGCCACACTGAAGCTTTCTTT	CASNSPWAGGHTEAFF
TRBD1	-	TRBJ2-7	16	TRBV4-1	TGCGCCAGCAGCCAAGGATGGAGGGACAGGGGCTACGAGCAGTACTTC	CASSQGWRDRGYEQYF
-	-	TRBJ1-5	15	TRBV3-1/TRBV3-2	TGTGCCAGCAGCCGGGGGGTGTATGGCAATCAGCCCCAGCATTTT	CASSRGVYGNQPQHF
TRBD2	-	TRBJ2-1	18	TRBV19	TGTGCCAGTAGTATAGATCTCCGGGGTAGCGGGGTTTACAATGAGCAGTTCTTC	CASSIDLRGSGVYNEQFF
-	-	TRBJ1-1	14	TRBV19	TGTGCCAGTGCTTTCGGACACTTGAACACTGAAGCTTTCTTT	CASAFGHLNTEAFF
TRBD1	-	TRBJ2-7	15	TRBV2	TGTGCCAGCAGCGCTGGGGGACAGAGGATCTACGAGCAGTACTTC	CASSAGGQRIYEQYF
-	-	TRBJ2-7	15	TRBV6-2/TRBV6-3	TGTGCCAGCAGTTACTCGGCGGGTTACTCCTACGAGCAGTACTTC	CASSYSAGYSYEQYF
-	-	TRBJ2-7	14	TRBV7-9	TGTGCCAGCAGCTTAGCGAAGGCAGGGGACGAGCAGTACTTC	CASSLAKAGDEQYF
-	once	TRBJ2-2	18	TRBV6-2/TRBV6-3	TGTGCCAGCAGTTACTCGAGATCTGGAGGGATAAACACCGGGGAGCTGTTTTTT	CASSYSRSGGINTGELFF
-	-	TRBJ2-1	15	TRBV6-5	TGTGCCAGCAGTAAGTGGGGGGTGAGCAAAAATGAGCAGTTCTTC	CASSKWGVSKNEQFF
-	-	TRBJ2-3	16	TRBV5-1	TGCGCCAGCAGTGGGGAGTCGGGCAAGTCCACAGATACGCAGTATTTT	CASSGESGKSTDTQYF
-	-	TRBJ2-1	14	TRBV18	TGTGCCAGCTCACGCGACAGGAAATACAATGAGCAGTTCTTC	CASSRDRKYNEQFF
TRBD1	-	TRBJ2-7	14	TRBV3-1/TRBV3-2	TGTGCCAGCAGTCCGGACAGGCCCCCCTACGAGCAGTACTTC	CASSPDRPPYEQYF
-	-	TRBJ2-1	15	TRBV6-1	TGTGCCAGCAGTGAACGGGAAAGGTCCTACAATGAGCAGTTCTTC	CASSERERSYNEQFF
TRBD2	-	TRBJ2-3	17	TRBV4-1	TGCGCCAGCAGCCAAGATCCGCGGGGGGGCCTCACAGATACGCAGTATTTT	CASSQDPRGGLTDTQYF
TRBD1	-	TRBJ1-3	14	TRBV4-3	TGCGCCAGCAGCCAAGGACAGGGGAGGAACACCATATATTTT	CASSQGQGRNTIYF
TRBD1	-	TRBJ1-2	14	TRBV5-6	TGTGCCAGCAGGCGCCCGAGGACAGGGGGTGGCTACACCTTC	CASRRPRTGGGYTF
-	-	TRBJ1-2	13	TRBV6-6	TGTGCCAGCAGTTACGAGGGAAGCTATGGCTACACCTTC	CASSYEGSYGYTF
TRBD1	few	TRBJ2-1	16	TRBV5-4	TGTGCCAGCAGCTTGGGCCCAGGGGGCAGGGGCAATGAGCAGTTCTTC	CASSLGPGGRGNEQFF
-	-	TRBJ2-7	11	TRBV19	TGTGCCAGTAGTATGAGATCCGAGCAGTACTTC	CASSMRSEQYF
-	-	TRBJ1-6	15	TRBV6-4	TGTGCCAGCAGTGACTCGACGGGGGGAAATTCACCCCTCCACTTT	CASSDSTGGNSPLHF
TRBD1	-	TRBJ2-5	15	TRBV29-1	TGCAGCGTGGGAGAGGCAGGGGGTCGGTTAGGGACCCAGTACTTC	CSVGEAGGRLGTQYF
TRBD1	-	TRBJ1-3	16	TRBV4-1	TGCGCCAGCAGCCAAGATCAGCAGGGGGTCGGAAACACCATATATTTT	CASSQDQQGVGNTIYF
TRBD1	-	TRBJ1-2	17	TRBV27	TGTGCCAGCAGACTCCTCGGGACAGCCCGTACTAACTATGGCTACACCTTC	CASRLLGTARTNYGYTF
TRBD1	-	TRBJ1-5	16	TRBV7-8	TGTGCCAGCAGCTTAGTGGGGACAGGGAGTGGTCAGCCCCAGCATTTT	CASSLVGTGSGQPQHF
TRBD1	-	TRBJ1-5	16	TRBV7-9	TGTGCCAGCAGCTTGTGGACAGGAGGGAACCCTCAGCCCCAGCATTTT	CASSLWTGGNPQPQHF
-	-	TRBJ2-3	13	TRBV6-5	TGTGCCATATCTTCGACCAGGACAGATACGCAGTATTTT	CAISSTRTDTQYF
-	-	TRBJ2-1	15	TRBV5-4	TGTGCCAGCACTCCGGAGGCGTCCTCCTACAATGAGCAGTTCTTC	CASTPEASSYNEQFF
-	-	TRBJ2-1	14	TRBV5-1	TGCGCCAGCAATAGCGTCGGAGGTATTGGTGAGCAGTTCTTC	CASNSVGGIGEQFF
TRBD1	once	TRBJ1-4	16	TRBV9	TGTGCCAGCACCTACGTAGTCCGGACAGGGAGTGAAAAACTGTTTTTT	CASTYVVRTGSEKLFF
-	-	TRBJ1-4	17	TRBV6-4	TGTGCCAGCCCTATGCGGGGCGGGGGGGCAACTAATGAAAAACTGTTTTTT	CASPMRGGGATNEKLFF
TRBD1	-	TRBJ1-2	13	TRBV27	TGTGCCAGCATGAGGGGGCCGGACTATGGCTACACCTTC	CASMRGPDYGYTF
TRBD1	-	TRBJ2-2	14	TRBV29-1	TGCAGCGCCCAAGACAGGGGAGACACCGGGGAGCTGTTTTTT	CSAQDRGDTGELFF
-	-	TRBJ1-5	15	TRBV5-1	TGCGCCAGCAGCTTAACCGGGAGTCGAGATCAGCCCCAGCATTTT	CASSLTGSRDQPQHF
-	-	TRBJ1-2	15	TRBV2	TGTGCCAGCAGTGAATGGCGGAGTGGAGGGGATGGCTACACCTTC	CASSEWRSGGDGYTF
-	few	TRBJ2-2	13	TRBV3-1/TRBV3-2	TGTGCCAGCAGCCCAGGGAACACCGGGGAGCTGTTTTTT	CASSPGNTGELFF
TRBD1	-	TRBJ2-3	15	TRBV10-3	TGTGCCATCAGTGAGACAGGGGGTCGTGCAGATACGCAGTATTTT	CAISETGGRADTQYF
TRBD2	-	TRBJ2-2	15	TRBV2	TGTGCCAGCAGGAGTATAGCGGGCAACACCGGGGAGCTGTTTTTT	CASRSIAGNTGELFF
-	-	TRBJ1-1	12	TRBV6-6	TGTGCCAGCAGTCCCCCGGCGGCTGAAGCTTTCTTT	CASSPPAAEAFF
-	-	TRBJ1-2	13	TRBV5-6	TGTGCCAGCAGCTTCAGGGTGGCGAATGGCTACACCTTC	CASSFRVANGYTF
-	few	TRBJ1-4	15	TRBV6-6	TGTGCCAGCAGTTTCGACAGTGCAACTAATGAAAAACTGTTTTTT	CASSFDSATNEKLFF
-	few	TRBJ1-1	16	TRBV6-5	TGTGCCAGCAGTTCGGGTCCGGGCGGAGGGAACACTGAAGCTTTCTTT	CASSSGPGGGNTEAFF
-	-	TRBJ1-1	13	TRBV12-5	TGTGCTAGTGAGCCCCGTTCGGGCACTGAAGCTTTCTTT	CASEPRSGTEAFF
-	-	TRBJ2-3	15	TRBV19	TGTGCCAGTAGTATCCGCGGGACTAGCACAGATACGCAGTATTTT	CASSIRGTSTDTQYF
TRBD2	once	TRBJ2-3	22	TRBV7-3	TGTGCCAGCAGCCCAAATCGTCCGGGACTAGCGGGGGGGCAAACTAGCACAGATACGCAGTATTTT	CASSPNRPGLAGGQTSTDTQYF
-	-	TRBJ1-2	14	TRBV29-1	TGCAGCGTTGATAGCCCGACAGCCAACTATGGCTACACCTTC	CSVDSPTANYGYTF
-	-	TRBJ1-2	15	TRBV4-3	TGCGCCAGCAGCCAAGATCCTACAGAGCCCTATGGCTACACCTTC	CASSQDPTEPYGYTF